What follows describes a single T cell receptor beta chain. This sample is part of a study of blood T cell repertoires in COVID-19. This CDR3 comprises 15 residues. Germline CDR1 and CDR2: KGHSH and LQKENI. Trimming cost V 0 bases and J 1 base, with 7 bases left between them. The method was immunoSEQ multiplex PCR; TCRdb's version includes in-frame clones alone and lacks a portion of them. The data contain over 150,000 clones, about 80% of them seen just once; the ten biggest clones take up over 25%. This TCR was recovered from a woman in her sixties with acute or convalescent COVID-19. V is TRBV18 and J is TRBJ2-1; D is unclear. What was sequenced was peripheral blood. CDR3 sequence: CASSPPSGSYNEQFF. The CDR3 DNA reads TGTGCCAGCTCACCACCGTCAGGATCCTACAATGAGCAGTTCTTC. The variable domain in full, with the rest retrieved from reference TRBV18 and TRBJ2-1, is NAGVMQNPRHLVRRRGQEARLRCSPMKGHSHVYWYRQLPEEGLKFMVYLQKENIIDESGMPKERFSAEFPKEGPSILRIQQVVRGDSAAYFCASSPPSGSYNEQFFGPGTRLTVL.